The 23 T cell receptor beta chains in this list originate from one sample, sequenced in a study of blood T cells in healthy people across ages. Through a sample-barcoded 5' primer and a J-beta primer mix, a second PCR was run for roughly 6 to 11 cycles. One entry per CDR3 protein results from TCRdb running MiXCR on the 5' RACE reads. The sample includes fewer than 950,000 distinct CDR3 sequences, about 53% of them seen just once. The sample taken for sequencing was blood. Source of these receptors: an elderly man in good health.

This clonotype has only a few counts. The V call is TRBV4-1, the J call TRBJ2-1, with 8 bases lining up with TRBD2. V dropped 2 bases and J dropped 7; count of bases not matched to a gene: 10. CDR1 and CDR2 from the germline V gene are MGHRA and YSYEKL. CDR3 length: 16 amino acids. The CDR3: CASSQPTSGPKNEQFF. The CDR3 DNA reads as TGCGCCAGCAGCCAACCCACTAGCGGTCCTAAGAATGAGCAGTTCTTC.

Only a few counts were recorded for this clonotype. The rearrangement joins TRBV5-6 to TRBJ2-1, with a tentative D call TRBD1 (6 bases). Germline V gene sequence: CDR1 SGHDT, CDR2 YYEEEE. The CDR3 contains 17 residues. V lost 1 base, J lost 3 bases, and 17 bases lay in between. The CDR3 is CASSLTGTRLRYNEQFF. The CDR3, as DNA: TGTGCCAGCAGCTTGACCGGGACAAGGTTGCGCTACAATGAGCAGTTCTTC. Full variable domain (missing parts from reference TRBV5-6 and TRBJ2-1): DAGVTQSPTHLIKTRGQQVTLRCSPKSGHDTVSWYQQALGQGPQFIFQYYEEEERQRGNFPDRFSGHQFPNYSSELNVNALLLGDSALYLCASSLTGTRLRYNEQFFGPGTRLTVL.

This clonotype is a singleton in its sample. CDR3: CASIGDRDSEAFF. CDR3 nucleotide sequence: TGTGCCAGCATAGGGGACAGGGACTCTGAAGCTTTCTTT. The chain uses TRBV12-3 or TRBV12-4 and TRBJ1-1, with 9 bases lining up with TRBD1. Germline trimming cut 7 bases from V and 6 bases from J; bases unmatched to any gene: 6. This CDR3 spans 13 amino acids.

The J gene is TRBJ2-7, the V gene TRBV29-1; D unresolved. With 3 bases removed from V and 5 bases from J, the gap between germline ends came to 11 bases. Germline lookup yields CDR1 SQVTM and CDR2 ANQGSEA. The CDR3 extends over 12 amino acids. The CDR3 is CSVETPQDEQYF. Here the CDR3 DNA reads TGCAGCGTTGAGACCCCTCAAGACGAGCAGTACTTC.

This clonotype was seen once. V is TRBV19 and J is TRBJ1-2; no clear D. CDR1 is LNHDA and CDR2 is SQIVND in the germline V gene (reference sequence). V was pared by 5 bases and J by 4 bases, with 14 bases between. The CDR3 contains 14 residues. For the CDR3, the DNA is TGTGCCAGTAGTCCCCCCGTTGGGAGCTATGGCTACACCTTC. It codes for CASSPPVGSYGYTF.

This chain connects TRBV2 to TRBJ2-7; a possible D gene is TRBD2 (5 bases). The ends were cut back, 6 bases at V and 1 base at J, with 13 bases in the middle. Germline V gene lookup returns CDR1 SNHLY and CDR2 FYNNEI. This CDR3 has 14 amino acids. Here the CDR3 DNA reads TGTGCCAGCAGATCGGGGATAGTATCCTACGAGCAGTACTTC. Amino acids: CASRSGIVSYEQYF.

The CDR3 DNA follows: TGTGCCAGCTCACCATCCCGGGACAGGGTTACCTACGAGCAGTACTTC. Translation: CASSPSRDRVTYEQYF. The J gene is TRBJ2-5, the V gene TRBV18, with 9 bases matching TRBD1. The J call may be in error: the DNA end matches TRBJ2-7 better. The CDR3 is 16 amino acids. The germline gives CDR1 KGHSH, CDR2 LQKENI.

This clonotype was detected only once. This chain joins TRBV4-1 and TRBJ2-1; TRBD2 agrees at 7 bases. The ends lost 2 bases at V and 7 bases at J; junction bases unmatched: 8. The CDR3 is 15 residues long. The germline V gene encodes CDR1 MGHRA and CDR2 YSYEKL. CDR3 nucleotides: TGCGCCAGCAGCCAAATAGCGGGTATATGGAATGAGCAGTTCTTC. It yields the protein CASSQIAGIWNEQFF.

V usage is TRBV5-1 and J usage is TRBJ2-1, with 7 bases aligning to TRBD2. CDR3 length: 14 amino acids. Germline V gives CDR1 SGHRS, CDR2 YFSETQ. V was pared by 2 bases and J by 9 bases, with 8 bases of the junction left unmatched. The CDR3 coding sequence is TGCGCCAGCAGCTTCGGGGGGAGGCCCATTGAGCAGTTCTTC. As protein: CASSFGGRPIEQFF.

The chain carries TRBV15 and TRBJ2-3; D is possibly TRBD2 (6 bases). CDR3 length: 14 amino acids. V gave up 4 bases and J gave up 14 bases, with 22 bases separating them. Germline-derived CDR1 and CDR2 are LNHNV and YYDKDF (reference sequence). CDR3 nucleotides: TGTGCCACCAGCACGGAGGGAGAGAGCGCATACGCGTATTTT. It specifies CATSTEGESAYAYF. The complete variable domain, with remaining parts taken from reference TRBV15 and TRBJ2-3, reads DAMVIQNPRYQVTQFGKPVTLSCSQTLNHNVMYWYQQKSSQAPKLLFHYYDKDFNNEADTPDNFQSRRPNTSFCFLDIRSPGLGDTAMYLCATSTEGESAYAYFGPGTRLTVL.

The rearrangement uses TRBV29-1 and TRBJ2-1, with a possible D match to TRBD1 (6 bases). The CDR3 length is 13 residues. CDR1 SQVTM and CDR2 ANQGSEA come from the germline V gene. V lost 1 base and J 10 bases, leaving 14 bases between the germline ends. The CDR3 DNA is TGCAGCGTTGAAGGGGAGTCCAGGGGCGAGCAGTTCTTC. It encodes CSVEGESRGEQFF.

This chain joins TRBV5-1 and TRBJ2-1; the D gene is possibly TRBD2 (6 bases). The CDR3 loop spans 15 amino acids. The germline V gene has CDR1 SGHRS and CDR2 YFSETQ. The V gene lost 4 bases and the J gene lost 3 bases, with 14 bases spanning the gap. Written as DNA, the CDR3 is TGCGCCAGCAGCAGCTTAGCGGAGCTCTACAATGAGCAGTTCTTC. It is translated as CASSSLAELYNEQFF.

This clonotype was seen only once. The chain employs TRBV2 and TRBJ1-2; D ambiguous. This CDR3 is built from 12 residues. Trimming shortened V by 8 bases and J by 2 bases, and 9 bases separated the two germline ends. CDR1 and CDR2 from the germline V gene are SNHLY and FYNNEI. Here the CDR3 reads CASEGDNYGYTF. DNA of the CDR3: TGTGCCAGCGAGGGTGACAACTATGGCTACACCTTC.

The chain combines TRBV27 with TRBJ2-5, with D possibly TRBD1 on 5 matching bases. The DNA end favors TRBJ2-7, so the J call may be wrong. This CDR3 region has 13 residues. Looked up from germline, CDR1 is MNHEY and CDR2 is SMNVEV (reference sequence). In DNA, the CDR3 is TGTGCCAGCAGCTCTGGGGCTAGATACGAGCAGTACTTC. The encoded protein is CASSSGARYEQYF.

This clonotype was picked up a small number of times. This sequence joins TRBV5-1 and TRBJ2-1; TRBD2 matches 15 bases. The CDR3 totals 19 residues. V trimming: 3 bases; J trimming: 8 bases; junction bases outside the gene matches: 15. Germline values: CDR1 SGHRS, CDR2 YFSETQ. In DNA, the CDR3 is TGCGCCAGCAGCTCGGGACTAGCGGGAGGAGGGGCCACACGGGATGAGCAGTTCTTC. Its protein is CASSSGLAGGGATRDEQFF. The variable domain in full, with the rest retrieved from reference TRBV5-1 and TRBJ2-1, is KAGVTQTPRYLIKTRGQQVTLSCSPISGHRSVSWYQQTPGQGLQFLFEYFSETQRNKGNFPGRFSGRQFSNSRSEMNVSTLELGDSALYLCASSSGLAGGGATRDEQFFGPGTRLTVL.

This clonotype was observed a single time. The V and J genes are TRBV5-1 and TRBJ2-3, with 10 bases that match TRBD1. Germline V lookup: CDR1 SGHRS, CDR2 YFSETQ. CDR3 length equals 15 residues. The junction had 12 bases not matched to a gene; V was cut back by 0 bases and J by 14 bases. CDR3 in DNA: TGCGCCAGCAGCTTGGGACAGGGGGCCGGGAGATACGCGTATTTT. Translating gives CASSLGQGAGRYAYF. The full variable domain, with the rest looked up from reference TRBV5-1 and TRBJ2-3, is KAGVTQTPRYLIKTRGQQVTLSCSPISGHRSVSWYQQTPGQGLQFLFEYFSETQRNKGNFPGRFSGRQFSNSRSEMNVSTLELGDSALYLCASSLGQGAGRYAYFGPGTRLTVL.

The chain uses TRBV6-1 and TRBJ1-2; D not resolved. V lost 6 bases, J lost 0 bases, and 14 bases lay in between. This CDR3 is 15 amino acids long. Germline V gene lookup returns CDR1 MNHNS and CDR2 SASEGT. In DNA form, the CDR3 reads TGTGCCAGCAGGGCCACGCGGACGGCTAACTATGGCTACACCTTC. Its translation is CASRATRTANYGYTF.

The chain combines TRBV20-1 with TRBJ2-3; 7 bases agree with TRBD2. The CDR3 covers 15 residues. The junction had 10 bases not matched to a gene; V was cut back by 3 bases and J by 4 bases. The germline CDR1 and CDR2 sequences are DFQATT and SNEGSKA (reference sequence). DNA for the CDR3: TGCAGTGCTAGGGTGTCTGGCGGGAGTCCAGATACGCAGTATTTT. Its protein is CSARVSGGSPDTQYF.

The rearrangement links TRBV6-1 to TRBJ1-1; 10 positions match TRBD1. CDR1 is MNHNS, CDR2 SASEGT, per germline. V lost 4 bases to trimming and J lost 4 bases; unmatched junction nucleotides: 15. There are 18 residues in the CDR3. The CDR3 DNA is TGTGCCAGCAGTGGTTCCCGGGACAGGGGAGTTTGGATCACTGAAGCTTTCTTT. Its protein is CASSGSRDRGVWITEAFF.

This clonotype was detected only a few times. The chain recombines TRBV20-1 with TRBJ2-3, with TRBD2 matching over 13 bases. Trimming cost V 5 bases and J 14 bases; bases outside gene matches: 16. The CDR3 sequence is 15 residues long. Germline CDR1 and CDR2: DFQATT and SNEGSKA (reference sequence). The CDR3 DNA sequence: TGCAGTGCTTTGGGACTAGCGGGACTTCACAGATACGCGTATTTT. Translation gives CSALGLAGLHRYAYF.

Comment on this clonotype: The junction departs from the called germline gene at one end, perhaps through a read error. This rearrangement joins TRBV7-9 to TRBJ2-5, with D unclear. The CDR3 runs 13 residues. CDR1 SEHNR and CDR2 FQNEAQ come from the germline V gene (reference sequence). CDR3 loop: CARSFGRQETQYF. The CDR3 DNA is TGTGCCCGCAGCTTCGGGCGGCAGGAGACCCAGTACTTC. The complete variable domain, with remaining parts taken from reference TRBV7-9 and TRBJ2-5, reads DTGVSQNPRHKITKRGQNVTFRCDPISEHNRLYWYRQTLGQGPEFLTYFQNEAQLEKSRLLSDRFSAERPKGSFSTLEIQRTEQGDSAMYLCARSFGRQETQYFGPGTRLLVL.

This chain links TRBV29-1 with TRBJ1-2, with D uncertain. The germline CDR1 and CDR2 sequences are SQVTM and ANQGSEA. This CDR3 is 12 amino acids long. Trimming pared 6 bases from V and 0 bases from J, leaving 8 bases between. CDR3 DNA sequence: TGCAGCGTATCGGAAGCTAACTATGGCTACACCTTC. Translated: CSVSEANYGYTF.

This clonotype has only a few counts. The chain carries TRBV7-9 and TRBJ1-6; possible D gene TRBD1, 5 bases. V lost 4 bases and J 6 bases, leaving 16 bases between the germline ends. Per the germline V gene, CDR1 is SEHNR and CDR2 is FQNEAQ (reference sequence). CDR3 length equals 16 residues. CDR3 DNA: TGTGCCAGCAGCTCGGGGCCTAATACCCGTAATTCACCCCTCCACTTT. Amino acid sequence: CASSSGPNTRNSPLHF. The whole variable domain, filled in from reference TRBV7-9 and TRBJ1-6, reads DTGVSQNPRHKITKRGQNVTFRCDPISEHNRLYWYRQTLGQGPEFLTYFQNEAQLEKSRLLSDRFSAERPKGSFSTLEIQRTEQGDSAMYLCASSSGPNTRNSPLHFGNGTRLTVT.